The 24 T cell receptor beta chains presented below share a single source sample, sequenced in a study of preoperative IRX-2 immunotherapy in early breast cancer. Sequencing was performed with immunoSEQ multiplex PCR; in TCRdb, only in-frame clones are kept and a portion is missing. The profile covers around 95,000 clones, with 75% to 90% appearing a single time and roughly 1.9% taken by the ten largest. The treatment is: preoperative locoregional IRX-2 cytokine immunotherapy. Sequences were derived from tumor tissue, sampled after IRX-2 immunotherapy. The origin of the receptors is a human donor with breast cancer.

The rearrangement uses TRBV28 and TRBJ1-5; 7 bases agree with TRBD1. The CDR3 extends over 15 amino acids. The germline V gene encodes CDR1 MDHEN and CDR2 SYDVKM. V dropped 3 bases and J dropped 1; count of bases not matched to a gene: 3. This CDR3 is CASSLTGLSNQPQHF. In nucleotides, the CDR3 is TGTGCCAGCAGTTTGACAGGGCTCAGCAATCAGCCCCAGCATTTT.

This chain links TRBV28 with TRBJ1-2; 12 positions match TRBD1. Looked up from germline, CDR1 is MDHEN and CDR2 is SYDVKM. This CDR3 region has 14 residues. The J segment lost 8 bases and the V segment lost 7 bases, leaving 8 bases of the junction unmatched. Written as DNA, the CDR3 is TGTGCCAGCACTCGGGACAGGGGGCGTCGAGGCTACACCTTC. It encodes CASTRDRGRRGYTF.

This rearrangement joins TRBV28 to TRBJ1-2; 9 bases map to TRBD1. J gave up 5 bases and V 10 bases, and 11 bases lay outside the gene matches. Germline-derived CDR1 and CDR2 are MDHEN and SYDVKM. The CDR3 extends over 14 amino acids. CDR3 nucleotides: TGTGCCACCTTTCCCCCGGGACAGGGATATGGCTACACCTTC. This sequence encodes CATFPPGQGYGYTF.

The chain combines TRBV19 with TRBJ2-3; 7 bases line up with TRBD1. V shed 3 bases, J shed 2 bases, and the junction held 5 bases outside the gene matches. Germline values: CDR1 LNHDA, CDR2 SQIVND (reference sequence). This CDR3 region has 15 residues. DNA for the CDR3: TGTGCCAGTAGTATGGGACAGCAGATCACAGATACGCAGTATTTT. It codes for CASSMGQQITDTQYF.

A note on this clone: The junction and the germline gene differ at one end; a read error may be behind it. The chain uses TRBV11-1 and TRBJ2-3; TRBD2 matches 9 bases. Looked up from germline, CDR1 is SGHAT and CDR2 is FQDESV (reference sequence). This CDR3 is built from 16 residues. The CDR3 here is CASSSGLAPGTDTQYF. DNA for the CDR3: TGTGCTAGCAGCTCCGGACTAGCGCCAGGCACAGATACGCAGTATTTT.

To note about this clone: Other DNA sequences in this specimen translate into the identical CDR3. The J gene is TRBJ2-1, the V gene TRBV30; a possible D gene is TRBD2 (5 bases). The germline V and J ends were trimmed by 4 bases and 4 bases, with 8 bases remaining between them. Germline loops: CDR1 GTSNPN, CDR2 SVGIG (reference sequence). The length of the CDR3 is 12 residues. The CDR3 bases are TGTGCCTGGACAAGCGGTTACAATGAGCAGTTCTTC. Translating it yields CAWTSGYNEQFF. Variable domain in full (rest from reference TRBV30 and TRBJ2-1): SQTIHQWPATLVQPVGSPLSLECTVEGTSNPNLYWYRQAAGRGLQLLFYSVGIGQISSEVPQNLSASRPQDRQFILSSKKLLLSDSGFYLCAWTSGYNEQFFGPGTRLTVL.

The rearrangement joins TRBV5-1 to TRBJ2-7, with D possibly TRBD1 on 5 matching bases. V shed 6 bases and J shed 2 bases, with 18 bases lying between them. The CDR3 is made up of 15 amino acids. Looked up from germline, CDR1 is SGHRS and CDR2 is YFSETQ. The DNA for the CDR3 is TGCGCCAGCAAAACGTACTTCGACAGTACCTACGAGCAGTACTTC. Protein: CASKTYFDSTYEQYF.

The J gene is TRBJ1-6, the V gene TRBV30; D may be TRBD1 (5 bases). The CDR3 loop spans 13 amino acids. Germline V gives CDR1 GTSNPN, CDR2 SVGIG (reference sequence). V lost 1 base, J lost 9 bases, and 10 bases lay in between. CDR3 in DNA: TGTGCCTGGAGTGAGATCGGGGGTTCACCCCTCCACTTT. Protein product: CAWSEIGGSPLHF.

This clone came up a few times. The chain has TRBV6-8 and TRBJ1-2; 9 bases line up with TRBD1. Germline trimming cut 2 bases from V and 4 bases from J; bases unmatched to any gene: 5. The CDR3 is 15 amino acids. Germline V gene sequence: CDR1 MNHGY, CDR2 SAAAGT. CDR3 region: CASSYRETGGYGYTF. The CDR3 nucleotides are TGTGCCAGCAGTTACCGTGAGACAGGGGGCTATGGCTACACCTTC.

This chain joins TRBV29-1 and TRBJ1-1, with D perhaps matching TRBD1 (6 bases). The V and J ends lost 3 bases and 4 bases respectively, with 9 bases between them. CDR1 and CDR2 (germline): SQVTM, ANQGSEA. The CDR3 is made up of 12 amino acids. The DNA of the CDR3 is TGCAGCGTTGAGAGGGGGGGCACTGAAGCTTTCTTT. Translation: CSVERGGTEAFF.

This chain uses TRBV5-1 with TRBJ1-2; 7 nucleotides match TRBD1. The germline CDR1 and CDR2 sequences are SGHRS and YFSETQ. CDR3 length: 17 amino acids. Trimming cost V 4 bases and J 4 bases; bases outside gene matches: 16. The CDR3 DNA reads TGCGCCAGCAGCGCCGGATACCGGGACAGCGTGGCCTATGGCTACACCTTC. Its translation: CASSAGYRDSVAYGYTF.

V gene TRBV6-4 combines with J gene TRBJ2-3, with D uncertain. V lost 5 bases and J lost 1, with 10 bases in between. CDR3 size: 14 residues. CDR1 is MRHNA, CDR2 SNTAGT, per germline. The CDR3 here is CASSPLQGTDTQYF. The CDR3, as DNA: TGTGCCAGCAGTCCCCTGCAGGGCACAGATACGCAGTATTTT.

J is TRBJ2-7 and V is TRBV14; TRBD1 agrees at 9 bases. The CDR3 spans 16 residues. Losses at the gene ends were 4 bases for V and 5 bases for J; bases not matched to a gene: 12. Germline-derived CDR1 and CDR2 are SGHDN and FVKESK. The CDR3 region has the DNA TGTGCCAGCAGCCTCAGGGGGTACAGGGGGCAGAACGAGCAGTACTTC. Encoded protein: CASSLRGYRGQNEQYF. Full variable domain (missing parts from reference TRBV14 and TRBJ2-7): EAGVTQFPSHSVIEKGQTVTLRCDPISGHDNLYWYRRVMGKEIKFLLHFVKESKQDESGMPNNRFLAERTGGTYSTLKVQPAELEDSGVYFCASSLRGYRGQNEQYFGPGTRLTVT.

This clone has a single count. The chain employs TRBV6-4 and TRBJ2-1; 14 bases agree with TRBD2. This CDR3 contains 18 residues. Germline lookup yields CDR1 MRHNA and CDR2 SNTAGT. The trim removed 4 bases at V and 2 bases at J, leaving 7 bases unmatched. Here the CDR3 DNA reads TGTGCCAGCAGTGGGAGGGGGACTAGCGGGAGTACCTACAATGAGCAGTTCTTC. Translated, it gives CASSGRGTSGSTYNEQFF.

V and J are TRBV19 and TRBJ2-7; 11 positions agree with TRBD1. The CDR3 is made up of 16 amino acids. Per germline, CDR1 LNHDA and CDR2 SQIVND (reference sequence). Trimming at V came to 0 bases and at J to 2 bases, leaving 3 bases not matched to a gene. In nucleotides, the CDR3 is TGTGCCAGTAGTATAGAGAGGACAGGGGGCCCCTACGAGCAGTACTTC. Translated: CASSIERTGGPYEQYF.

This clone came up once. The chain uses TRBV5-1 and TRBJ1-1, with a tentative D call TRBD1 (6 bases). Per germline, CDR1 SGHRS and CDR2 YFSETQ. V gave up 4 bases and J gave up 11 bases, with 24 bases separating them. The CDR3 has 15 amino acids. CDR3 bases: TGCGCCAGCAGCGAGACAACACCGCGGACAGACGTGGCTTTCTTT. Translation gives CASSETTPRTDVAFF.

This clone was observed a single time. The V call is TRBV11-3, the J call TRBJ2-3, with D perhaps TRBD1 (6 bases). The CDR3 is made up of 15 amino acids. V lost 7 bases, J lost 0 bases, and 14 bases lay in between. In germline, CDR1 is SGHNT, CDR2 YENEEA. CDR3 protein: CASTPQGLSTDTQYF. CDR3 bases: TGTGCCAGCACCCCACAGGGCCTTAGCACAGATACGCAGTATTTT. Based on the CDR3 plus reference TRBV11-3 and TRBJ2-3, the full variable domain is EAGVVQSPRYKIIEKKQPVAFWCNPISGHNTLYWYLQNLGQGPELLIRYENEEAVDDSQLPKDRFSAERLKGVDSTLKIQPAELGDSAVYLCASTPQGLSTDTQYFGPGTRLTVL.

This chain uses TRBV6-8 with TRBJ2-4; 8 bases are a match to TRBD1. CDR3 length equals 15 residues. Germline V gene data show CDR1 as MNHGY and CDR2 as SAAAGT. With V trimmed by 3 bases and J by 2 bases, 3 bases remained unmatched. The CDR3 nucleotides read TGTGCCAGCAGTTATTCAGGGGGCTCCAAAAACATTCAGTACTTC. This encodes CASSYSGGSKNIQYF.

The chain recombines TRBV28 with TRBJ1-5; D is uncertain. The germline V and J ends were trimmed by 2 bases and 0 bases, with 8 bases remaining between them. Germline V CDR1 and CDR2: MDHEN, SYDVKM. The CDR3 has 15 residues. This CDR3 is CASSLGRYSNQPQHF. In DNA form, the CDR3 reads TGTGCCAGCAGTTTAGGACGCTATAGCAATCAGCCCCAGCATTTT.

The CDR3 nucleotides are TGCGCCAGCAGCGAACAGGGGAATGGGGCCTACGAGCAGTACTTC. Translating gives CASSEQGNGAYEQYF. This chain connects TRBV5-1 to TRBJ2-7; 7 nucleotides align to TRBD1. Germline loops: CDR1 SGHRS, CDR2 YFSETQ. Unmatched junction bases numbered 9, after V lost 4 bases and J lost 2 bases. CDR3 size: 15 residues.

The chain employs TRBV6-8 and TRBJ1-3; tentative D call: TRBD1 (5 bases). V was cut by 8 bases and J by 0 bases, with 14 bases left in between. The CDR3 spans 15 residues. Germline V gene sequence: CDR1 MNHGY, CDR2 SAAAGT. CDR3 sequence: CASYRGGGSGNTIYF. The CDR3, as DNA: TGTGCCAGCTATAGGGGTGGGGGCTCTGGAAACACCATATATTTT.

The CDR3 loop reads CASSPLYQGGAEGYTF. The CDR3 DNA sequence: TGTGCCAGCTCACCCTTATATCAGGGCGGAGCGGAGGGCTACACCTTC. The gene calls are TRBV18 and TRBJ1-2, with D possibly matching TRBD1 (5 bases). V dropped 3 bases and J dropped 8 bases, with 22 bases sitting between them. The length of the CDR3 is 16 residues. Germline loops: CDR1 KGHSH, CDR2 LQKENI.

The J gene is TRBJ1-5, the V gene TRBV28; D might be TRBD1 (5 bases). This CDR3 has 14 residues. Germline-derived CDR1 and CDR2 are MDHEN and SYDVKM. Trimming removed 5 bases from V and 6 bases from J, with 14 bases in between. The CDR3 DNA follows: TGTGCCAGCAGTCGGCCATGGGGGGGTCAGCCCCAGCATTTT. It translates to CASSRPWGGQPQHF.

The V and J genes are TRBV5-1 and TRBJ2-7; 7 nucleotides align to TRBD1. The junction had 3 bases not matched to a gene; V was cut back by 3 bases and J by 0 bases. CDR1 is SGHRS, CDR2 YFSETQ, per germline. This CDR3 is 14 amino acids long. CDR3 residues: CASSSTGASYEQYF. CDR3 sequence (DNA): TGCGCCAGCAGCTCTACAGGGGCCTCCTACGAGCAGTACTTC. The complete variable domain, with remaining parts taken from reference TRBV5-1 and TRBJ2-7, reads KAGVTQTPRYLIKTRGQQVTLSCSPISGHRSVSWYQQTPGQGLQFLFEYFSETQRNKGNFPGRFSGRQFSNSRSEMNVSTLELGDSALYLCASSSTGASYEQYFGPGTRLTVT.